This TCR beta chain was sequenced in a study of T cell responses to AZD1222 COVID-19 vaccine. Notes on the study in general: Baseline testing showed seropositivity in only six or seven AZD1222 recipients. With two AZD1222 doses given, Spike-specific TCR breadth and depth both rose. Scientists sampled the repertoires only once the peak T cell response had passed.

Comments on this clone: What it binds is not known.

Method: immunoSEQ multiplex PCR; TCRdb's copy keeps in-frame clones and lacks some. The sample comprises tens of thousands of clones, 83% of which are singletons, and about 1.3% rests with the top ten. V dropped 4 bases and J dropped 0; count of bases not matched to a gene: 6. The CDR3 is 15 residues long. Germline CDR1 and CDR2: SGDLS and YYNGEE. The V and J genes are TRBV9 and TRBJ2-5, with 7 bases that match TRBD1. This sequence originates from an adult who received the AZD1222 COVID-19 vaccine. This sample comprised peripheral blood, obtained 28 days after the second AZD1222 dose. CDR3 DNA: TGTGCCAGCAGCCAGATCGGACAGGACCAAGAGACCCAGTACTTC. It codes for CASSQIGQDQETQYF.